A single sample is the source of the 18 T cell receptor beta chains below, sequenced in a study of blood T cell repertoires in COVID-19. Assay used: immunoSEQ multiplex PCR; TCRdb lists only in-frame clones, some missing. This sample carries hundreds of thousands of clones, 85% of them seen once, and the ten largest clones take 5.1%. Sequenced sample: peripheral blood. The receptors come from a man aged 45-65 years with COVID-19, enrolled during active disease.

The chain employs TRBV30 and TRBJ1-4; D uncertain. Trimming took off 7 bases at V and 4 bases at J, with 10 bases between the two ends. Germline assignment: CDR1 GTSNPN and CDR2 SVGIG (reference sequence). The CDR3 sequence is 12 residues long. The DNA of the CDR3 is TGTGCCTCCACTAGGGTTAATGAAAAACTGTTTTTT. Protein sequence: CASTRVNEKLFF.

The gene calls are TRBV6-1 and TRBJ1-2; 7 positions match TRBD1. V trimming: 3 bases; J trimming: 2 bases; junction bases outside the gene matches: 3. CDR1 MNHNS and CDR2 SASEGT come from the germline V gene. This CDR3 contains 14 residues. The CDR3 DNA is TGTGCCAGCAGTGAGGGACAGCCGAACTATGGCTACACCTTC. Translating it yields CASSEGQPNYGYTF.

The rearrangement links TRBV28 to TRBJ1-2; tentatively, D is TRBD1 (5 bases). This CDR3 comprises 12 residues. Germline loops: CDR1 MDHEN, CDR2 SYDVKM. The V end lost 5 bases, the J end lost 7 bases, and 11 bases lay between the germline ends. As DNA, the CDR3 is TGTGCCAGCAGTGAACAGGTAGCTGGCTACACCTTC. This gives the protein CASSEQVAGYTF.

The chain carries TRBV19 and TRBJ2-2; D is ambiguous. The germline V gene encodes CDR1 LNHDA and CDR2 SQIVND (reference sequence). Trimming took 6 bases from V and 3 from J, leaving 8 bases between them. This CDR3 is built from 13 residues. CDR3 sequence reads: CASRYRYTGELFF. The DNA for the CDR3 is TGTGCCAGTAGATATCGGTACACCGGGGAGCTGTTTTTT. The whole variable domain, remainder taken from reference TRBV19 and TRBJ2-2, is DGGITQSPKYLFRKEGQNVTLSCEQNLNHDAMYWYRQDPGQGLRLIYYSQIVNDFQKGDIAEGYSVSREKKESFPLTVTSAQKNPTAFYLCASRYRYTGELFFGEGSRLTVL.

The rearrangement uses TRBV14 and TRBJ2-7, with D tentatively TRBD2 (7 bases). Germline V gene sequence: CDR1 SGHDN, CDR2 FVKESK. V was pared by 1 base and J by 4 bases, with 17 bases between. This CDR3 is 16 amino acids long. The CDR3 spells CASSQGGGGRQYEQYF. The DNA of the CDR3 is TGTGCCAGCAGCCAAGGTGGGGGGGGCCGACAGTACGAGCAGTACTTC.

The chain employs TRBV19 and TRBJ1-2; 7 nucleotides agree with TRBD1. The CDR3 is 17 residues long. The V segment lost 3 bases and the J segment 13 bases; nucleotides outside the gene matches: 23. Per the germline V gene, CDR1 is LNHDA and CDR2 is SQIVND (reference sequence). The DNA of the CDR3 is TGTGCCAGTAGTATGTTAGGAGGTCGGACAGGCGGCGATCCGTCCACCTTC. Encoded protein: CASSMLGGRTGGDPSTF.

The count of this clone is one. The chain recombines TRBV6-6 with TRBJ1-6; D is possibly TRBD1 (6 bases). CDR1 MNHNY and CDR2 SVGAGI come from the germline V gene (reference sequence). The CDR3 totals 16 residues. Trimming shortened V by 2 bases and J by 7 bases, and 15 bases separated the two germline ends. The CDR3 DNA sequence: TGTGCCAGCAGTTACGGACAGAGACTACCGAATTCACCCCTCCACTTT. This sequence encodes CASSYGQRLPNSPLHF.

In its sample, this clone was seen a few times. The chain joins TRBV4-3 to TRBJ1-4; D gene ambiguous. The germline gives CDR1 LGHNA, CDR2 YSLEER. The ends were cut back, 0 bases at V and 8 bases at J, with 10 bases in the middle. There are 14 residues in the CDR3. The CDR3 spells CASSQERRGEKLFF. The CDR3 DNA reads TGCGCCAGCAGCCAAGAGAGGCGTGGAGAAAAACTGTTTTTT.

The chain joins TRBV4-1 to TRBJ2-2; tentative D call: TRBD2 (5 bases). This CDR3 has 16 amino acids. Germline V CDR1 and CDR2: MGHRA, YSYEKL. The germline V and J ends were trimmed by 5 bases and 3 bases, with 16 bases remaining between them. In DNA form, the CDR3 reads TGCGCCAGCAGCTTACGATCCCCGGGGTACACCGGGGAGCTGTTTTTT. Its translation: CASSLRSPGYTGELFF.

V usage is TRBV10-2 and J usage is TRBJ2-2; D ambiguous. The CDR3 consists of 13 residues. Trimming left V 7 bases short and J 4 bases short, with 10 bases between. Germline CDR1 WSHSY, CDR2 SAAADI. CDR3 region: CASMRSGTGELFF. CDR3 DNA: TGCGCCAGCATGCGGTCGGGCACCGGGGAGCTGTTTTTT.

This chain links TRBV14 with TRBJ1-2; D remains ambiguous. Looked up from germline, CDR1 is SGHDN and CDR2 is FVKESK. V was shortened by 1 base and J by 4 bases, with 7 bases between the two germline ends. This CDR3 contains 13 residues. CDR3: CASSQGRTYGYTF. For the CDR3, the DNA is TGTGCCAGCAGCCAAGGGAGGACCTATGGCTACACCTTC.

The chain carries TRBV18 and TRBJ1-3, with a possible D match to TRBD1 (6 bases). V was cut by 2 bases and J by 3 bases, with 14 bases left in between. The CDR3 is 16 amino acids. From germline, CDR1 is KGHSH and CDR2 LQKENI. In DNA form, the CDR3 reads TGTGCCAGCTCACCAGTCCGGGGGGCGGATGGAAACACCATATATTTT. Its protein is CASSPVRGADGNTIYF.

The chain uses TRBV5-1 and TRBJ2-5; the D is unclear. CDR3 length: 14 residues. The V end lost 0 bases, the J end lost 1 base, and 7 bases lay between the germline ends. CDR1 and CDR2 (germline): SGHRS, YFSETQ. CDR3 sequence reads: CASSLENSQETQYF. The CDR3 DNA reads TGCGCCAGCAGCTTGGAGAACAGCCAAGAGACCCAGTACTTC.

This chain links TRBV10-3 with TRBJ1-5; tentatively, D is TRBD1 (5 bases). Germline CDR1 is ENHRY and CDR2 is SYGVKD. Deletions cut 10 bases from V and 4 bases from J, with 14 bases between. This CDR3 spans 13 amino acids. This CDR3 is CATHGGGNQPQHF. The CDR3 DNA sequence: TGTGCCACGCACGGGGGGGGTAATCAGCCCCAGCATTTT.

This clone was seen more than once but under ten times. This chain joins TRBV4-2 and TRBJ1-5; 7 bases map to TRBD1. V was pared by 2 bases and J by 4 bases, with 5 bases of the junction left unmatched. The germline CDR1 and CDR2 sequences are LGHNA and YNFKEQ. This CDR3 has 15 residues. The CDR3 reads CASSQPGTANQPQHF. CDR3 DNA: TGTGCCAGCAGCCAACCTGGGACAGCGAATCAGCCCCAGCATTTT.

The chain carries TRBV4-3 and TRBJ2-7; no clear D gene. Germline-derived CDR1 and CDR2 are LGHNA and YSLEER. The CDR3 spans 14 residues. Trimming shortened V by 2 bases and J by 1 base, and 9 bases separated the two germline ends. DNA for the CDR3: TGCGCCAGCAGCCAATGGGCTGGATCCTACGAGCAGTACTTC. Its protein is CASSQWAGSYEQYF.

This chain connects TRBV21-1 to TRBJ1-2; the D call of TRBD1 is as the table states it, not checked on the DNA. TRBV21-1 is classified as a pseudogene. This CDR3 contains 16 residues. The CDR3 sequence: CASSNNGDRGKEGYTF. For the CDR3, the DNA is TGTGCCAGCAGCAATAATGGGGACAGGGGAAAGGAGGGCTACACCTTC.

The V call is TRBV28, the J call TRBJ1-5; D is unclear. The germline V and J ends were trimmed by 5 bases and 6 bases, with 11 bases remaining between them. Looked up from germline, CDR1 is MDHEN and CDR2 is SYDVKM. The CDR3 sequence is 13 residues long. CDR3 region: CASSITQVQPQHF. CDR3 nucleotide sequence: TGTGCCAGCAGTATAACCCAGGTTCAGCCCCAGCATTTT. Full variable domain (missing parts from reference TRBV28 and TRBJ1-5): DVKVTQSSRYLVKRTGEKVFLECVQDMDHENMFWYRQDPGLGLRLIYFSYDVKMKEKGDIPEGYSVSREKKERFSLILESASTNQTSMYLCASSITQVQPQHFGDGTRLSIL.